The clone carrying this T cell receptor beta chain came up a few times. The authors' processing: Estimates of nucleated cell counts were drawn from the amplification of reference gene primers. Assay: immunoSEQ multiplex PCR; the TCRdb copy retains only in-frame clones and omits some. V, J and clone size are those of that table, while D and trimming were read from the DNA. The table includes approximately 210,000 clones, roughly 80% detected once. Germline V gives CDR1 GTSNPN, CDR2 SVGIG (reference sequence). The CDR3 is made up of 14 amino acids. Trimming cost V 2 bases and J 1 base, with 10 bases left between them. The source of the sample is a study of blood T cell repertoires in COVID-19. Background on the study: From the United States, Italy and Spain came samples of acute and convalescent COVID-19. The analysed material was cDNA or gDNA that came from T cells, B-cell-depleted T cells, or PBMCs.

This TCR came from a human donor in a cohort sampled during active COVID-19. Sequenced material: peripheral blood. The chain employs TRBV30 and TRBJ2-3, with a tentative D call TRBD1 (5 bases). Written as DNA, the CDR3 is TGTGCCTGGAGTATCAGGGTTCGCACAGATACGCAGTATTTT. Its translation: CAWSIRVRTDTQYF. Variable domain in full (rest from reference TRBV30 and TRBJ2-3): SQTIHQWPATLVQPVGSPLSLECTVEGTSNPNLYWYRQAAGRGLQLLFYSVGIGQISSEVPQNLSASRPQDRQFILSSKKLLLSDSGFYLCAWSIRVRTDTQYFGPGTRLTVL.